This is a list of T cell receptor beta chains from one sample in a study of cytomegalovirus exposure and HLA in healthy donors. Method: immunoSEQ multiplex PCR; TCRdb's copy keeps in-frame clones and lacks some. The data hold roughly 120,000 clones, with approximately 85% observed a single time. The sequencing input was PBMCs. The source of these receptors is a male donor in good health and CMV-seropositive. Both conserved end residues are part of each CDR3. A D gene is named only where the DNA matches it firmly. The listing skips clone size in some rows; elsewhere it reads once, few, many or a size class.

TRBD1	TRBV4-3	TRBJ1-2	NA	TGCGCCAGCAGCCAAGGGACAGGAGACTATGGCTACACCTTC	CASSQGTGDYGYTF
NA	TRBV4-2	TRBJ2-6	NA	TGTGCCAGCAGCCAACGAAGGAGCTCTGGGGCCAACGTCCTGACTTTC	CASSQRRSSGANVLTF
NA	TRBV27	TRBJ2-7	NA	TGTGCCAGCAGTTTACGGGGGGACACCTACGAGCAGTACTTC	CASSLRGDTYEQYF
TRBD2	TRBV11-3	TRBJ2-5	NA	TGTGCCAGCAGCTCTTCGGGACTAGCGGGAGCAGAGACCCAGTACTTC	CASSSSGLAGAETQYF
NA	TRBV18	TRBJ1-5	NA	TGTGCCAGCTCAGAACACAGGGATCAGCCCCAGCATTTT	CASSEHRDQPQHF
TRBD2	TRBV7-2	TRBJ2-1	NA	TGTGCCAGCAGCGTACAAGCGGGAACCTACAATGAGCAGTTCTTC	CASSVQAGTYNEQFF
TRBD2	TRBV7-2	TRBJ2-7	NA	TGTGCCAGCAGCATGCCCGGACTAGCGGCAAACGAGCAGTACTTC	CASSMPGLAANEQYF
TRBD1	TRBV30	TRBJ2-2	NA	TGTGCCTGGAGTGTACGTTTGGGACAGGCCCAAACCAGACTGTTTTTT	CAWSVRLGQAQTRLFF
TRBD2	TRBV9	TRBJ2-1	NA	TGTGCCAGCAGCGTAGAGGCGGGACTAGCGTTGAATGAGCAGTTCTTC	CASSVEAGLALNEQFF
NA	TRBV4-3	TRBJ2-2	NA	TGCGCCAGCAGCCAAGTTCGGACCGGGGAGCTGTTTTTT	CASSQVRTGELFF
TRBD2	TRBV27	TRBJ2-4	NA	TGTGCCAGCAGTTTCTTCCCGGGAGGACGGAACATTCAGTACTTC	CASSFFPGGRNIQYF
NA	TRBV29-1	TRBJ2-7	NA	TGCAGCTATAGGCAGGGGTTAGCGTACGAGCAGTACTTC	CSYRQGLAYEQYF
NA	TRBV9	TRBJ2-1	NA	TGTGCCAGCAGCGCTCGGGGACTCCCTGCCGATGAGCAGTTCTTC	CASSARGLPADEQFF
NA	TRBV30	TRBJ2-7	NA	TGTGCCTGGACGCTAATGGACGAGCAGTACTTC	CAWTLMDEQYF
NA	TRBV11-2	TRBJ2-7	NA	TGTGCCAGCAGTTTTCTCTCCTACGAGCAGTACTTC	CASSFLSYEQYF
NA	TRBV28	TRBJ2-7	NA	TGTGCCAGCAGGAAAGGACAGAGCTCCTACGAGCAGTACTTC	CASRKGQSSYEQYF
NA	TRBV5-1	TRBJ2-3	NA	TGCGCCAGTAACGCCCGGGGGGCCACAGATACGCAGTATTTT	CASNARGATDTQYF
TRBD2	TRBV18	TRBJ2-1	once	TGTGCCAGCTCACTACTACTAGCGGACACCTCCTACAATGAGCAGTTCTTC	CASSLLLADTSYNEQFF
TRBD2	TRBV28	TRBJ2-1	NA	TGTGCCAGCAGTTTTTCAGGGACTACCTACAATGAGCAGTTCTTC	CASSFSGTTYNEQFF
NA	TRBV4-2	TRBJ1-5	NA	TGTGCCAGCAGCCCCACCCCGGATCAGCCCCAGCATTTT	CASSPTPDQPQHF
TRBD1	TRBV19	TRBJ2-3	NA	TGTGCCAGTAGTACGACAGGGCTTGTTACAGATACGCAGTATTTT	CASSTTGLVTDTQYF
NA	TRBV5-4	TRBJ2-7	few	TGTGCCAGCAGCTTGGAAAGCGGCGTTGCCTACGAGCAGTACTTC	CASSLESGVAYEQYF
TRBD1	TRBV5-4	TRBJ2-2	once	TGTGCCAGTTGGCCCGGGACAGCGAACACCGGGGAGCTGTTTTTT	CASWPGTANTGELFF
NA	TRBV27	TRBJ2-7	NA	TGTGCCAGCAGTTTTTCGGGGGAGTACGAGCAGTACTTC	CASSFSGEYEQYF
TRBD1	TRBV5-6	TRBJ2-7	NA	TGTGCCAGCAGCTCAGGGGGCCTCTACGAGCAGTACTTC	CASSSGGLYEQYF
TRBD1	TRBV6-1	TRBJ1-2	NA	TGTGCCAGCAGTGAACCTACTGGGACAGGGAGGAGTGGCTACACCTTC	CASSEPTGTGRSGYTF
TRBD2	TRBV6-5	TRBJ2-7	NA	TGTGCCAGCAGGCCGGGACTAGCGGGAGGGCACGAGCAGTACTTC	CASRPGLAGGHEQYF
NA	TRBV29-1	TRBJ1-4	NA	TGCAGCGTTGGTGACAGGCGGAATGAAAAACTGTTTTTT	CSVGDRRNEKLFF